A selection of T cell receptor beta chains follows, all from one sample in a study of T-cell memory formation after mild COVID-19. TCRdb reprocessed the 5' RACE reads with MiXCR, giving one entry per CDR3 protein. This sample has about 430,000 distinct CDR3 sequences; over 15% occur once, and the top ten carry roughly 21%. Sequenced material: PBMCs or a T cell subset sorted from them (not recorded which). These receptors were taken from a man aged 18 to 35 who had mild COVID-19 (a few samples of this study predate the infection). Cell type and time point are not known. Each CDR3 is given with its conserved first and last residue. D genes are given only for firm matches. Clone sizes are given selectively: once, few, many, or a class where the clone is expanded.

v_call: TRBV10-3
cdr3_length: 15
j_call: TRBJ1-5
d_call: -
clone_size: few
cdr3_nt: TGTGCCATCAGTGGCGGGACGGATAGCAATCAGCCCCAGCATTTT
cdr3_aa: CAISGGTDSNQPQHF

v_call: TRBV18
cdr3_length: 20
j_call: TRBJ1-4
d_call: TRBD1
clone_size: -
cdr3_nt: TGTGCCAGCTCACCGTCTCCGGGACAGGGGACTACAACAACTAATGAAAAACTGTTTTTT
cdr3_aa: CASSPSPGQGTTTTNEKLFF

v_call: TRBV6-5
cdr3_length: 14
j_call: TRBJ2-3
d_call: TRBD1
clone_size: few
cdr3_nt: TGTGCCAGCAGAAGGACAGGGATAACCGATACGCAGTATTTT
cdr3_aa: CASRRTGITDTQYF

v_call: TRBV5-5
cdr3_length: 15
j_call: TRBJ1-6
d_call: -
clone_size: -
cdr3_nt: TGTGCCAGCAGCCGGGTGAGCGTTCTGGATTCACCCCTCCACTTT
cdr3_aa: CASSRVSVLDSPLHF

v_call: TRBV7-2
cdr3_length: 13
j_call: TRBJ2-5
d_call: -
clone_size: few
cdr3_nt: TGTGCCAGCAGCCCCTCCCTTCCGGAGACCCAGTACTTC
cdr3_aa: CASSPSLPETQYF

v_call: TRBV4-2
cdr3_length: 16
j_call: TRBJ1-4
d_call: -
clone_size: few
cdr3_nt: TGTGCCAGCAGCCGATCCCAGGCGGCAACTAATGAAAAACTGTTTTTT
cdr3_aa: CASSRSQAATNEKLFF

v_call: TRBV27
cdr3_length: 15
j_call: TRBJ1-1
d_call: -
clone_size: -
cdr3_nt: TGTGCCAGCAGTTCGACCCCGGGGGTGTGGAAGCAAGCTTTCTTT
cdr3_aa: CASSSTPGVWKQAFF

v_call: TRBV6-2/TRBV6-3
cdr3_length: 15
j_call: TRBJ1-5
d_call: -
clone_size: few
cdr3_nt: TGTGCCAGCAGTTCCCCCTGGGGGGGCCGTCAGCCCCAGCATTTT
cdr3_aa: CASSSPWGGRQPQHF

v_call: TRBV7-9
cdr3_length: 15
j_call: TRBJ2-3
d_call: -
clone_size: many
cdr3_nt: TGTGCCAGCAGCTTAGACTCCGGGGGCACAGATACGCAGTATTTT
cdr3_aa: CASSLDSGGTDTQYF

v_call: TRBV2
cdr3_length: 17
j_call: TRBJ2-2
d_call: TRBD1
clone_size: few
cdr3_nt: TGTGCCAGCTCCGACAGGGGGCTCTTCTGGAACACCGGGGAGCTGTTTTTT
cdr3_aa: CASSDRGLFWNTGELFF

v_call: TRBV18
cdr3_length: 16
j_call: TRBJ2-3
d_call: TRBD2
clone_size: -
cdr3_nt: TGTGCCAGCTCACCCCTCCGGGGGGAAAGCACAGATACGCAGTATTTT
cdr3_aa: CASSPLRGESTDTQYF

v_call: TRBV11-2
cdr3_length: 13
j_call: TRBJ1-1
d_call: -
clone_size: -
cdr3_nt: TGTGCCAGCAGCCCGGCCTTGGGAACTGAAGCTTTCTTT
cdr3_aa: CASSPALGTEAFF

v_call: TRBV2
cdr3_length: 15
j_call: TRBJ2-2
d_call: -
clone_size: -
cdr3_nt: TGTGCCAGCAGCCTGGGCGCCAGTTGGACCGGGGAGCTGTTTTTT
cdr3_aa: CASSLGASWTGELFF

v_call: TRBV9
cdr3_length: 15
j_call: TRBJ2-1
d_call: -
clone_size: -
cdr3_nt: TGTGCCAGCAGCGTAGATATCAACGAGGGGGATGAGCAGTTCTTC
cdr3_aa: CASSVDINEGDEQFF

v_call: TRBV18
cdr3_length: 14
j_call: TRBJ1-4
d_call: TRBD1
clone_size: many
cdr3_nt: TGTGCCAGCTCACCCGGGACAGAAAATGAAAAACTGTTTTTT
cdr3_aa: CASSPGTENEKLFF

v_call: TRBV6-1
cdr3_length: 14
j_call: TRBJ2-7
d_call: -
clone_size: -
cdr3_nt: TGTGCCAGCAGTGATTTAGGACGATCCTACGAGCAGTACTTC
cdr3_aa: CASSDLGRSYEQYF

v_call: TRBV4-1
cdr3_length: 14
j_call: TRBJ1-1
d_call: -
clone_size: once
cdr3_nt: TGCGCCAGCAGCCAAGTAGGGGACAACGCTGAAGCTTTCTTT
cdr3_aa: CASSQVGDNAEAFF

v_call: TRBV6-1
cdr3_length: 15
j_call: TRBJ2-3
d_call: TRBD2
clone_size: few
cdr3_nt: TGTGCCAGCAGGGGAGCTAGCGGGGGGGCAGATACGCAGTATTTT
cdr3_aa: CASRGASGGADTQYF

v_call: TRBV6-2/TRBV6-3
cdr3_length: 13
j_call: TRBJ2-1
d_call: -
clone_size: -
cdr3_nt: TGTGCCAGCAGTTATGCAGGGAATATTGAGCAGTTCTTC
cdr3_aa: CASSYAGNIEQFF

v_call: TRBV9
cdr3_length: 15
j_call: TRBJ1-1
d_call: TRBD1
clone_size: -
cdr3_nt: TGTGCCAGCAGCGGGCCGGGACAGGGGAATACTGAAGCTTTCTTT
cdr3_aa: CASSGPGQGNTEAFF

v_call: TRBV7-6
cdr3_length: 16
j_call: TRBJ2-2
d_call: -
clone_size: many
cdr3_nt: TGTGCCAGCAGCTTAGGGGTAACCTCGGGCACCGGGGAGCTGTTTTTT
cdr3_aa: CASSLGVTSGTGELFF

v_call: TRBV5-1
cdr3_length: 13
j_call: TRBJ2-7
d_call: -
clone_size: few
cdr3_nt: TGCGCCAGCAGTCAGCTAGGAGTCTACGAGCAGTACTTC
cdr3_aa: CASSQLGVYEQYF

v_call: TRBV12-3/TRBV12-4
cdr3_length: 12
j_call: TRBJ1-5
d_call: -
clone_size: -
cdr3_nt: TGTGCCAGCAGCCCAACCCCCCCGGCCCAGCATTTT
cdr3_aa: CASSPTPPAQHF

v_call: TRBV20-1
cdr3_length: 18
j_call: TRBJ1-1
d_call: TRBD1
clone_size: -
cdr3_nt: TGCAGTGCTAGCACACTACAGGGGGCGGGTCCAATGAACACTGAAGCTTTCTTT
cdr3_aa: CSASTLQGAGPMNTEAFF

v_call: TRBV7-3
cdr3_length: 16
j_call: TRBJ2-1
d_call: TRBD2
clone_size: few
cdr3_nt: TGTGCCAGCAGCCCGCATAGCGGGGGAGTCGGCAATGAGCAGTTCTTC
cdr3_aa: CASSPHSGGVGNEQFF

v_call: TRBV20-1
cdr3_length: 13
j_call: TRBJ1-2
d_call: -
clone_size: many
cdr3_nt: TGCAGTGCAAGGGGGGATTTCGGGGATGGCTACACCTTC
cdr3_aa: CSARGDFGDGYTF

v_call: TRBV19
cdr3_length: 12
j_call: TRBJ1-5
d_call: -
clone_size: -
cdr3_nt: TGTGCCAGTAGTATACAGCGTCAGCCCCAGCATTTT
cdr3_aa: CASSIQRQPQHF

v_call: TRBV2
cdr3_length: 15
j_call: TRBJ1-5
d_call: -
clone_size: few
cdr3_nt: TGTGCCACGACTCGTGGGGGGGCCGACAATCAGCCCCAGCATTTT
cdr3_aa: CATTRGGADNQPQHF

v_call: TRBV10-3
cdr3_length: 14
j_call: TRBJ2-1
d_call: -
clone_size: -
cdr3_nt: TGTGCCATCAGTGAGTCGAGCTGGAACAATGAGCAGTTCTTC
cdr3_aa: CAISESSWNNEQFF

v_call: TRBV7-9
cdr3_length: 20
j_call: TRBJ2-6
d_call: -
clone_size: -
cdr3_nt: TGTGCCAGTATTTATCCCAGGGCCGGGGAACCAGGCTCTGGGGCCAACGTCCTGACTTTC
cdr3_aa: CASIYPRAGEPGSGANVLTF

v_call: TRBV5-5
cdr3_length: 14
j_call: TRBJ2-2
d_call: -
clone_size: many
cdr3_nt: TGTGCCAGTGCCGGTTGGGGGTCCTCCGGGGAGCTGTTTTTT
cdr3_aa: CASAGWGSSGELFF

v_call: TRBV7-7
cdr3_length: 15
j_call: TRBJ2-5
d_call: -
clone_size: few
cdr3_nt: TGTGCCAGCAGCTTAGCTGCAGGGGCGGTGGAGACCCAGTACTTC
cdr3_aa: CASSLAAGAVETQYF

v_call: TRBV18
cdr3_length: 17
j_call: TRBJ1-1
d_call: TRBD1
clone_size: -
cdr3_nt: TGTGCCAGCTCCCCTGTTCCTCAGAGCACAGGGGGCACTGAAGCTTTCTTT
cdr3_aa: CASSPVPQSTGGTEAFF

v_call: TRBV20-1
cdr3_length: 13
j_call: TRBJ2-7
d_call: -
clone_size: -
cdr3_nt: TGCAGTGCTAGATACGGACAGACCTACGAGCAGTACTTC
cdr3_aa: CSARYGQTYEQYF

v_call: TRBV27
cdr3_length: 14
j_call: TRBJ1-1
d_call: -
clone_size: few
cdr3_nt: TGTGCCAGCAGTGCGGACAGCTTGAACACTGAAGCTTTCTTT
cdr3_aa: CASSADSLNTEAFF

v_call: TRBV5-1
cdr3_length: 16
j_call: TRBJ1-1
d_call: -
clone_size: -
cdr3_nt: TGCGCCAGCAGCTTGGCGACTACGTCCCGCAACACTGAAGCTTTCTTT
cdr3_aa: CASSLATTSRNTEAFF

v_call: TRBV6-1
cdr3_length: 14
j_call: TRBJ2-3
d_call: -
clone_size: -
cdr3_nt: TGTGCCAGCAGTGTAGCGGCCCACACAGATACGCAGTATTTT
cdr3_aa: CASSVAAHTDTQYF

v_call: TRBV5-5
cdr3_length: 14
j_call: TRBJ2-4
d_call: -
clone_size: -
cdr3_nt: TGTGCCAGCGAGGACGCCCTAGCCAAAAACATTCAGTACTTC
cdr3_aa: CASEDALAKNIQYF

v_call: TRBV7-2
cdr3_length: 13
j_call: TRBJ2-1
d_call: -
clone_size: few
cdr3_nt: TGTGCCAGCAGCGCCACAGGCTCCGGCGAGCAGTTCTTC
cdr3_aa: CASSATGSGEQFF

v_call: TRBV6-2/TRBV6-3
cdr3_length: 16
j_call: TRBJ2-3
d_call: -
clone_size: few
cdr3_nt: TGTGCCAGCACGCGGGGTACCGTTCGGTTAGGGGATACGCAGTATTTT
cdr3_aa: CASTRGTVRLGDTQYF

v_call: TRBV12-3/TRBV12-4
cdr3_length: 13
j_call: TRBJ1-1
d_call: -
clone_size: few
cdr3_nt: TGTGCCAGCAGGCTAGGAGGGGTAACTGAAGCTTTCTTT
cdr3_aa: CASRLGGVTEAFF

v_call: TRBV6-5
cdr3_length: 13
j_call: TRBJ1-1
d_call: -
clone_size: many
cdr3_nt: TGTGCCAGCAGTTACTTGGGGGACACTGAAGCTTTCTTT
cdr3_aa: CASSYLGDTEAFF

v_call: TRBV5-8
cdr3_length: 14
j_call: TRBJ2-1
d_call: -
clone_size: -
cdr3_nt: TGTGCCAGCAGCTCGGGGGCGGGTCACAATGAGCAGTTCTTC
cdr3_aa: CASSSGAGHNEQFF

v_call: TRBV6-6
cdr3_length: 14
j_call: TRBJ1-6
d_call: -
clone_size: -
cdr3_nt: TGTGCCAGCATCAGGGATGGAAGTAATTCACCCCTCCACTTT
cdr3_aa: CASIRDGSNSPLHF

v_call: TRBV4-1
cdr3_length: 13
j_call: TRBJ1-2
d_call: TRBD1
clone_size: -
cdr3_nt: TGCGCCAGCAGGGGCAGGGGGCAGGATGGCTACACCTTC
cdr3_aa: CASRGRGQDGYTF

v_call: TRBV5-1
cdr3_length: 15
j_call: TRBJ2-1
d_call: TRBD2
clone_size: few
cdr3_nt: TGCGCCAGCAGCTTTGCCGGGGGGGCCCCCAATGAGCAGTTCTTC
cdr3_aa: CASSFAGGAPNEQFF

v_call: TRBV29-1
cdr3_length: 14
j_call: TRBJ1-3
d_call: -
clone_size: few
cdr3_nt: TGCAGCGCCTTGGACCCTAACTCTGGAAACACCATATATTTT
cdr3_aa: CSALDPNSGNTIYF

v_call: TRBV7-9
cdr3_length: 12
j_call: TRBJ1-1
d_call: -
clone_size: few
cdr3_nt: TGTGCCAGCACCGTTGGCCCGAAGCCAGCTTTCTTT
cdr3_aa: CASTVGPKPAFF

v_call: TRBV2
cdr3_length: 15
j_call: TRBJ1-5
d_call: -
clone_size: few
cdr3_nt: TGTGCCAGCAGGATCCGGGACATGGGCAATCAGCCCCAGCATTTT
cdr3_aa: CASRIRDMGNQPQHF

v_call: TRBV7-2
cdr3_length: 14
j_call: TRBJ2-3
d_call: TRBD2
clone_size: few
cdr3_nt: TGTGCCACCAGCGGGGGCTCTGGCACAGATACGCAGTATTTT
cdr3_aa: CATSGGSGTDTQYF

v_call: TRBV9
cdr3_length: 17
j_call: TRBJ2-1
d_call: TRBD1
clone_size: few
cdr3_nt: TGTGCCAGCAGCGTAGATCCCGGGACAGGGGGCAACAATGAGCAGTTCTTC
cdr3_aa: CASSVDPGTGGNNEQFF

v_call: TRBV7-2
cdr3_length: 16
j_call: TRBJ2-5
d_call: -
clone_size: few
cdr3_nt: TGTGCCAGCAGCTTAGTAGGGTGGGGGGGCCAGGAGACCCAGTACTTC
cdr3_aa: CASSLVGWGGQETQYF

v_call: TRBV3-1
cdr3_length: 12
j_call: TRBJ1-6
d_call: -
clone_size: -
cdr3_nt: TGTGCCAGCAGCCAAGCATTTTCACCCCTCCACTTT
cdr3_aa: CASSQAFSPLHF

v_call: TRBV15
cdr3_length: 15
j_call: TRBJ2-3
d_call: TRBD1
clone_size: -
cdr3_nt: TGTGCCACCAGCAGAGATAACAGGGGGGAAGATACGCAGTATTTT
cdr3_aa: CATSRDNRGEDTQYF

v_call: TRBV14
cdr3_length: 19
j_call: TRBJ2-1
d_call: TRBD2
clone_size: -
cdr3_nt: TGTGCCAGCAGCCCGAGGGGACTAGCGGGGGTCGGCTCCTACAATGAGCAGTTCTTC
cdr3_aa: CASSPRGLAGVGSYNEQFF